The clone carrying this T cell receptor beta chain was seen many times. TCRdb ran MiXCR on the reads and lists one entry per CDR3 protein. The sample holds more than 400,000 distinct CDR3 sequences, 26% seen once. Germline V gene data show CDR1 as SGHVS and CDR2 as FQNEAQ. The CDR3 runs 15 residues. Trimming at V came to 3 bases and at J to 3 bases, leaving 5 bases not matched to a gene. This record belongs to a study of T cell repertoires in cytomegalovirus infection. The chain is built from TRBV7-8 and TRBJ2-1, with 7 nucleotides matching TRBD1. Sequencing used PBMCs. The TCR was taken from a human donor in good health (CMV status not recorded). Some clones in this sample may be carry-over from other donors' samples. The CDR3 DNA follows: TGTGCCAGCAGCTTCCGGGACAGCCGCTACAATGAGCAGTTCTTC. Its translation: CASSFRDSRYNEQFF.